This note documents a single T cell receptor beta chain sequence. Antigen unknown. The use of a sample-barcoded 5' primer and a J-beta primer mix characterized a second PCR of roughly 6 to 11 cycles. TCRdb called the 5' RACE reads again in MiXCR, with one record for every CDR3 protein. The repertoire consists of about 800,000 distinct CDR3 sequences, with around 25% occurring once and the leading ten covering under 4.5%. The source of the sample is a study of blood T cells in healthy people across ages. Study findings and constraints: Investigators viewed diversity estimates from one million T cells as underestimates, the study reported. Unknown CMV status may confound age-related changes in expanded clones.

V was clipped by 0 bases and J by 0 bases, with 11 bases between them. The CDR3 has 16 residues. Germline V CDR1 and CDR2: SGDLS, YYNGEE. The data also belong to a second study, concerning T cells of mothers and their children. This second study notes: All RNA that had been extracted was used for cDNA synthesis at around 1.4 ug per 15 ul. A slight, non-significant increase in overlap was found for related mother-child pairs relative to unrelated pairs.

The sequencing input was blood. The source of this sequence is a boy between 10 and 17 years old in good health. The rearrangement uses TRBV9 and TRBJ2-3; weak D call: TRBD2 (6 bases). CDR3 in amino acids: CASSVGGDLSTDTQYF. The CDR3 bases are TGTGCCAGCAGCGTAGGGGGGGACCTAAGCACAGATACGCAGTATTTT.